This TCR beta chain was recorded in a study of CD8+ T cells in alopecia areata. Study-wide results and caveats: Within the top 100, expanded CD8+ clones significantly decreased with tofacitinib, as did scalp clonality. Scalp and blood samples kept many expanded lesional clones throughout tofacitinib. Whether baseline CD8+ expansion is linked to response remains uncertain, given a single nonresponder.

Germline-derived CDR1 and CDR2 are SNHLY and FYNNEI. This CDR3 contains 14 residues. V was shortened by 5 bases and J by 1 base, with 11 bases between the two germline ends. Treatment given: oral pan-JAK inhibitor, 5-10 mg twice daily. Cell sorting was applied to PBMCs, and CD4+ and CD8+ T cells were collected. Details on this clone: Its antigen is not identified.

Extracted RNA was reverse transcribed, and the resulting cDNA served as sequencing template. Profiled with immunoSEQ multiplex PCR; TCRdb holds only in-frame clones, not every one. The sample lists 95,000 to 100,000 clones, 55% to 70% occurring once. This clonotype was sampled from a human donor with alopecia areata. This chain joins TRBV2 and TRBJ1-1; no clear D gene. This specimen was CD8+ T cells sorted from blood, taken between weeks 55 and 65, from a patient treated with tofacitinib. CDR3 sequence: CASSRERTNTEAFF. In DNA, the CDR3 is TGTGCCAGCAGTCGAGAGAGAACGAACACTGAAGCTTTCTTT.